The following is a TCR beta chain sequence with its context. Germline CDR1 reads SGHDT; CDR2 reads YYEEEE. This CDR3 is built from 13 residues. V was pared by 0 bases and J by 6 bases, with 9 bases between. Authors' analysis steps: Nucleated cell counts were estimated from reference gene primer amplification. Clones were read by immunoSEQ multiplex PCR, and TCRdb kept only the in-frame ones, dropping some. That table supplies the V and J calls and clone size; D and trimming were determined from the DNA. The table has approximately 300,000 clones, roughly 90% seen once; the top ten hold roughly 0.8%. These data originate in a study of blood T cell repertoires in COVID-19. In the study overall: Donors in the United States, Italy and Spain gave samples during acute or convalescent COVID-19. T cells, B-cell-depleted T cells, or PBMCs provided the cDNA or gDNA that served as material.

The source material was peripheral blood. The clonotype originates from a man aged 25 to 45 with acute or convalescent COVID-19. J is TRBJ1-1 and V is TRBV5-6; D not certain. In DNA, the CDR3 is TGTGCCAGCAGCTTGGGGTTCACAGCTGAAGCTTTCTTT. This codes for CASSLGFTAEAFF.